The 6 T cell receptor beta chains below all came from one sample that was sequenced in a study of control samples from healthy donors and cancer patients. Assay used: immunoSEQ multiplex PCR; TCRdb lists only in-frame clones, some missing. Here the sample spans about 160,000 clones, about 94% being singletons. Sequences were obtained from blood. The source is a woman in her sixties or seventies in good health.

This clone was seen a single time. The chain recombines TRBV15 with TRBJ1-2; 9 bases line up with TRBD1. The CDR3 extends over 19 amino acids. CDR1 is LNHNV and CDR2 is YYDKDF in the germline V gene (reference sequence). The V segment lost 0 bases and the J segment 3 bases; nucleotides outside the gene matches: 14. Here the CDR3 reads CATSRDTPGTGFKHYGYTF. In DNA form, the CDR3 reads TGTGCCACCAGCAGAGATACTCCCGGGACAGGGTTTAAGCACTATGGCTACACCTTC.

In this sample, this clone turned up a few times. The chain combines TRBV7-9 with TRBJ2-2; 10 bases line up with TRBD1. The V gene end was trimmed by 2 bases and the J gene end by 6 bases; junction bases not matched to a gene: 15. The V gene's germline CDR1 is SEHNR and CDR2 FQNEAQ (reference sequence). The CDR3 is 19 residues long. The CDR3 here is CASSLNVWDRGGDSGELFF. Written as DNA, the CDR3 is TGTGCCAGCAGCTTAAACGTCTGGGACAGGGGCGGAGACTCCGGGGAGCTGTTTTTT.

The chain employs TRBV7-3 and TRBJ1-5; no definite D call. Trimming removed 1 base from V and 0 bases from J, with 13 bases in between. Looked up from germline, CDR1 is SGHTA and CDR2 is FQGTGA. This CDR3 has 17 residues. The CDR3 DNA is TGTGCCAGCAGCTTAAAGGGCGGGGAGAATAGCAATCAGCCCCAGCATTTT. It specifies CASSLKGGENSNQPQHF.

The chain couples TRBV6-6 to TRBJ1-2; D is undetermined. Germline loops: CDR1 MNHNY, CDR2 SVGAGI (reference sequence). V was clipped by 5 bases and J by 10 bases, with 17 bases between them. CDR3 length: 13 residues. The DNA for the CDR3 is TGTGCCAGCAGTCAACCTTCAATTATATACTACACCTTC. This encodes CASSQPSIIYYTF.

V is TRBV28 and J is TRBJ2-4; D is perhaps TRBD1 or TRBD2 (5 bases each). The V gene's germline CDR1 is MDHEN and CDR2 SYDVKM. The CDR3 totals 14 residues. V lost 3 bases and J lost 7, with 13 bases in between. The CDR3 loop is CASSFAQGENIQYF. CDR3 DNA sequence: TGTGCCAGCAGTTTCGCTCAGGGAGAGAACATTCAGTACTTC.

The chain recombines TRBV6-5 with TRBJ2-7; 9 bases align to TRBD1. This CDR3 has 15 amino acids. Germline CDR1 and CDR2: MNHEY and SVGAGI. The trim removed 0 bases at V and 3 bases at J, leaving 3 bases unmatched. CDR3 in amino acids: CASSYSTGGDYEQYF. CDR3 bases: TGTGCCAGCAGTTACTCGACAGGGGGTGACTACGAGCAGTACTTC.